Shown below are 27 T cell receptor beta chains from a single sample sequenced in a study of T cell changes during pregnancy in multiple sclerosis. The repertoire was sequenced with immunoSEQ multiplex PCR; TCRdb's copy has only in-frame clones and lacks some. The sample holds roughly 53,000 clones, around 92% seen once. This material consisted of CD4+ T cells from peripheral blood mononuclear cells, taken in the third trimester of pregnancy. The receptors stem from a female donor with multiple sclerosis, enrolled in a pregnancy study.

The V and J genes are TRBV6-6 and TRBJ1-1; 11 nucleotides align to TRBD1. Germline V gene sequence: CDR1 MNHNY, CDR2 SVGAGI (reference sequence). The CDR3 is 15 residues long. The V gene end was trimmed by 7 bases and the J gene end by 4 bases; junction bases not matched to a gene: 8. CDR3 amino acids: CASKADRGHVTEAFF. CDR3 nucleotide sequence: TGTGCCAGCAAGGCGGACAGGGGGCATGTCACTGAAGCTTTCTTT.

This chain joins TRBV7-2 and TRBJ1-3; tentatively, D is TRBD1 (6 bases). CDR3 size: 14 residues. The germline gives CDR1 SGHTA, CDR2 FQGNSA. Deletions cut 1 base from V and 2 bases from J, with 6 bases between. The CDR3 protein is CASSLGQAGNTIYF. The CDR3 DNA sequence: TGTGCCAGCAGCTTAGGACAGGCTGGAAACACCATATATTTT. Filled out from reference TRBV7-2 and TRBJ1-3, the complete variable domain reads GAGVSQSPSNKVTEKGKDVELRCDPISGHTALYWYRQSLGQGLEFLIYFQGNSAPDKSGLPSDRFSAERTGGSVSTLTIQRTQQEDSAVYLCASSLGQAGNTIYFGEGSWLTVV.

V is TRBV7-2 and J is TRBJ2-7; D is undetermined. Germline assignment: CDR1 SGHTA and CDR2 FQGNSA. The CDR3 covers 14 residues. Trimming shortened V by 4 bases and J by 0 bases, and 10 bases separated the two germline ends. CDR3 amino acids: CASSSMTLSYEQYF. CDR3 sequence (DNA): TGTGCCAGCAGCTCGATGACACTCTCCTACGAGCAGTACTTC.

The chain links TRBV5-1 to TRBJ2-5; 7 nucleotides line up with TRBD1. V lost 9 bases, J lost 4 bases, and 12 bases stayed unmatched. Germline V gene sequence: CDR1 SGHRS, CDR2 YFSETQ. The CDR3 is 14 residues long. CDR3 in amino acids: CATSALAGGETQYF. The CDR3 DNA reads TGCGCCACCTCAGCCCTGGCAGGGGGAGAGACCCAGTACTTC.

CDR3 sequence reads: CASSLVPLNSDTQYF. The CDR3 region has the DNA TGTGCCAGCAGCTTAGTTCCCTTGAACTCAGATACGCAGTATTTT. The chain links TRBV7-2 to TRBJ2-3; no definite D call. Germline CDR1 SGHTA, CDR2 FQGNSA. The CDR3 is made up of 15 amino acids. V lost 1 base, J lost 4 bases, and 12 bases lay in between.

V is TRBV7-2 and J is TRBJ2-7; 9 nucleotides match TRBD2. CDR1 and CDR2 from the germline V gene are SGHTA and FQGNSA. V lost 7 bases and J lost 2; bases outside the gene matches: 9. The CDR3 length is 15 residues. CDR3 amino acids: CASTQTSGRTYEQYF. The CDR3, as DNA: TGTGCCAGCACCCAAACTAGCGGGCGCACCTACGAGCAGTACTTC.

J is TRBJ1-1 and V is TRBV11-2, with D possibly matching TRBD1 (6 bases). Germline CDR1 SGHAT, CDR2 FQNNGV. V was pared by 5 bases and J by 7 bases, with 14 bases between. The CDR3 runs 13 residues. The CDR3 is CASSPRQVLEAFF. CDR3 bases: TGTGCCAGCAGCCCTCGACAGGTTCTTGAAGCTTTCTTT. The full variable domain, with the rest looked up from reference TRBV11-2 and TRBJ1-1, is EAGVAQSPRYKIIEKRQSVAFWCNPISGHATLYWYQQILGQGPKLLIQFQNNGVVDDSQLPKDRFSAERLKGVDSTLKIQPAKLEDSAVYLCASSPRQVLEAFFGQGTRLTVV.

This sequence joins TRBV19 and TRBJ2-2, with D maybe TRBD1 (5 bases). CDR3 length equals 15 residues. The V gene's germline CDR1 is LNHDA and CDR2 SQIVND (reference sequence). V lost 4 bases and J lost 4, with 13 bases in between. CDR3 amino acids: CASSKAGASTGELFF. CDR3 DNA: TGTGCCAGTAGTAAGGCTGGGGCAAGCACCGGGGAGCTGTTTTTT.

The rearrangement joins TRBV21-1 to TRBJ1-5; no check of the table's D call, TRBD1, against the DNA was made. TRBV21-1 is designated a pseudogene. The CDR3 extends over 18 amino acids. DNA of the CDR3: TGTGCCAGCAGCAACCCCGCGGTGGACAGGGGCAGCAATCAGCCCCAGCATTTT. Translated, it gives CASSNPAVDRGSNQPQHF.

In its sample, this clone was seen a few times. This sequence joins TRBV2 and TRBJ2-2; 11 nucleotides align to TRBD2. With V trimmed by 8 bases and J by 5 bases, 7 bases remained unmatched. The CDR3 length is 15 residues. Germline V lookup: CDR1 SNHLY, CDR2 FYNNEI. The CDR3 here is CASHPLAGGTGELFF. In DNA, the CDR3 is TGTGCCAGCCATCCGCTAGCGGGAGGAACCGGGGAGCTGTTTTTT.

Worth noting for this clone: A junction boundary mismatches the germline segment, possibly from a read error. The rearrangement joins TRBV5-1 to TRBJ2-6, with unresolved D. The CDR3 totals 16 residues. Germline V lookup: CDR1 SGHRS, CDR2 YFSETQ. The CDR3 protein is CASSLEPRSRANVLTF. Written as DNA, the CDR3 is TGCGCCAGCAGCTTGGAGCCCCGCTCTAGGGCCAACGTCCTGACTTTC.

V and J are TRBV19 and TRBJ2-1, with D tentatively TRBD1 (6 bases). CDR1 LNHDA and CDR2 SQIVND come from the germline V gene (reference sequence). The CDR3 is made up of 13 amino acids. Trimming removed 4 bases from V and 7 bases from J, with 11 bases in between. CDR3 residues: CASSNTGRNEQFF. In DNA, the CDR3 is TGTGCCAGTAGTAACACAGGGCGTAATGAGCAGTTCTTC.

The V gene is TRBV5-1, the J gene TRBJ2-3; no firm D call. The CDR3 sequence is 16 residues long. Trimming left V 4 bases short and J 0 bases short, with 15 bases between. Germline V lookup: CDR1 SGHRS, CDR2 YFSETQ. The chain's CDR3 is CASSPEGGPSTDTQYF. As DNA, the CDR3 is TGCGCCAGCAGCCCTGAAGGCGGTCCTAGCACAGATACGCAGTATTTT.

The rearrangement links TRBV5-1 to TRBJ2-7, with 7 bases that match TRBD2. The V gene's germline CDR1 is SGHRS and CDR2 YFSETQ. The V segment lost 0 bases and the J segment 5 bases; nucleotides outside the gene matches: 2. CDR3 length equals 13 residues. As DNA, the CDR3 is TGCGCCAGCAGCTTGGGAGCGGGGAACGAGCAGTACTTC. This encodes CASSLGAGNEQYF. The complete variable domain, with remaining parts taken from reference TRBV5-1 and TRBJ2-7, reads KAGVTQTPRYLIKTRGQQVTLSCSPISGHRSVSWYQQTPGQGLQFLFEYFSETQRNKGNFPGRFSGRQFSNSRSEMNVSTLELGDSALYLCASSLGAGNEQYFGPGTRLTVT.

The V and J genes are TRBV18 and TRBJ2-7; no definite D call. Germline lookup yields CDR1 KGHSH and CDR2 LQKENI. V dropped 8 bases and J dropped 2 bases, with 13 bases sitting between them. The CDR3 is 13 residues long. CDR3 loop: CASQGGQTYEQYF. Written as DNA, the CDR3 is TGTGCCAGCCAAGGTGGGCAAACCTACGAGCAGTACTTC.

The CDR3 loop reads CARSLENPGGLPEAFF. The DNA for the CDR3 is TGTGCCAGAAGCTTAGAGAACCCAGGGGGCTTGCCTGAAGCTTTCTTT. The chain has TRBV5-3 and TRBJ1-1; 8 bases line up with TRBD1. TRBV5-3 is an ORF, and what it does is uncertain. The CDR3 consists of 16 residues. V lost 2 bases and J lost 6; bases outside the gene matches: 12.

The chain couples TRBV20-1 to TRBJ1-5, with D maybe TRBD1 (5 bases). Germline CDR1 DFQATT, CDR2 SNEGSKA (reference sequence). Trimming cost V 3 bases and J 8 bases, with 8 bases left between them. The CDR3 totals 11 residues. The CDR3 DNA follows: TGCAGTGCTAGTTGGGGGGAGCCCCAGCATTTT. Protein sequence: CSASWGEPQHF.

V usage is TRBV4-2 and J usage is TRBJ2-7; 16 nucleotides match TRBD2. In germline, CDR1 is LGHNA, CDR2 YNFKEQ. The CDR3 totals 18 residues. V trimming: 3 bases; J trimming: 2 bases; junction bases outside the gene matches: 7. The CDR3 is CASSQFTGTSGRAYEQYF. The CDR3, as DNA: TGTGCCAGCAGCCAGTTCACCGGGACTAGCGGGAGGGCCTACGAGCAGTACTTC.

This clone was detected only once. The rearrangement joins TRBV7-8 to TRBJ2-1, with 7 bases lining up with TRBD1. Germline assignment: CDR1 SGHVS and CDR2 FQNEAQ. The length of the CDR3 is 15 residues. V lost 6 bases, J lost 2 bases, and 7 bases stayed unmatched. CDR3 in amino acids: CASSSRTGTYNEQFF. The DNA for the CDR3 is TGTGCCAGCAGTTCAAGGACAGGCACCTACAATGAGCAGTTCTTC.

The V call is TRBV7-8, the J call TRBJ2-7; 10 bases fit TRBD1. V lost 5 bases and J lost 4; bases outside the gene matches: 8. The V gene's germline CDR1 is SGHVS and CDR2 FQNEAQ. The CDR3 length is 15 residues. The DNA of the CDR3 is TGTGCCAGCAGCATCTTTGGGACAGGGGCGTACGAGCAGTACTTC. This sequence encodes CASSIFGTGAYEQYF.

The chain has TRBV7-9 and TRBJ2-2; 7 nucleotides line up with TRBD2. There are 16 residues in the CDR3. The germline V gene encodes CDR1 SEHNR and CDR2 FQNEAQ (reference sequence). V gave up 0 bases and J gave up 3 bases; unmatched junction bases: 4. The CDR3 nucleotides read TGTGCCAGCAGCTTAGCGGGAGGGGCGGACACCGGGGAGCTGTTTTTT. It translates to CASSLAGGADTGELFF.

The gene calls are TRBV28 and TRBJ1-4, with unresolved D. This CDR3 is 13 amino acids long. Germline CDR1 reads MDHEN; CDR2 reads SYDVKM. V was cut by 3 bases and J by 6 bases, with 8 bases left in between. CDR3 nucleotide sequence: TGTGCCAGCAGTTTCTCCGGGTATGAAAAACTGTTTTTT. It yields the protein CASSFSGYEKLFF.

The chain couples TRBV29-1 to TRBJ2-1, with D possibly being TRBD1 (6 bases). CDR1 and CDR2 from the germline V gene are SQVTM and ANQGSEA. This CDR3 is 13 amino acids long. V was cut by 4 bases and J by 3 bases, with 10 bases left in between. The CDR3 protein is CSVVRTVYNEQFF. The DNA for the CDR3 is TGCAGCGTTGTAAGGACAGTCTACAATGAGCAGTTCTTC.

The CDR3 DNA is TGTGCCAGCAGTTCTACAGGGGGCGCTTACACTGAAGCTTTCTTT. It codes for CASSSTGGAYTEAFF. V usage is TRBV6-5 and J usage is TRBJ1-1, with 9 bases identical to TRBD1. Germline CDR1 is MNHEY and CDR2 is SVGAGI. Losses at the gene ends were 4 bases for V and 3 bases for J; bases not matched to a gene: 6. The CDR3 is 15 amino acids.

The V and J genes are TRBV9 and TRBJ2-3; 8 bases are a match to TRBD1. The V gene end was trimmed by 0 bases and the J gene end by 1 base; junction bases not matched to a gene: 7. Germline CDR1 is SGDLS and CDR2 is YYNGEE. The CDR3 is made up of 17 amino acids. In DNA, the CDR3 is TGTGCCAGCAGCGTAGTCTCGACAGGGGTCGGCACAGATACGCAGTATTTT. This codes for CASSVVSTGVGTDTQYF.

The chain carries TRBV6-5 and TRBJ2-7; 11 bases map to TRBD2. After removal of 3 bases from V and 6 bases from J, the junction contained 7 bases not matched to a gene. Germline V gives CDR1 MNHEY, CDR2 SVGAGI. The CDR3 has 15 residues. CDR3 in amino acids: CASSYIAGGEVEQYF. DNA for the CDR3: TGTGCCAGCAGTTATATAGCGGGAGGGGAGGTCGAGCAGTACTTC.

The chain recombines TRBV2 with TRBJ2-3; unclear D gene. CDR3 length: 11 amino acids. V lost 6 bases and J lost 6, with 7 bases in between. From germline, CDR1 is SNHLY and CDR2 FYNNEI. The CDR3, as DNA: TGTGCCAGCAGCGCGAGGGATACGCAGTATTTT. This encodes CASSARDTQYF.